Ten or more counts support the clone carrying this TCR beta chain. TCR beta CDR3 region amplification was performed from RNA transcripts. TCR CDR3 underwent first-round RT-PCR with the HTBI primer set. Each CDR3 protein gets one entry after TCRdb re-called the multiplex PCR reads with MiXCR. The sample has about 350,000 distinct CDR3 sequences; about 18% are singletons. The data belong to a study of T cells in Graves' hyperthyroidism and ophthalmopathy. Study as a whole: Peripheral blood sampling occurred at initial diagnosis, before any treatment.

From germline, CDR1 is SGHTA and CDR2 FQGTGA. V gave up 5 bases and J gave up 4 bases, with 17 bases separating them. This CDR3 is built from 15 residues. The origin of this receptor is a woman between 18 and 29 years old with Graves' hyperthyroidism. The V gene is TRBV7-3, the J gene TRBJ1-1; D is possibly TRBD1 (5 bases). Sequencing was performed on blood. CDR3 sequence: CASSVSGPVGTEAFF. The DNA of the CDR3 is TGTGCCAGCAGCGTCTCGGGGCCGGTTGGCACTGAAGCTTTCTTT.